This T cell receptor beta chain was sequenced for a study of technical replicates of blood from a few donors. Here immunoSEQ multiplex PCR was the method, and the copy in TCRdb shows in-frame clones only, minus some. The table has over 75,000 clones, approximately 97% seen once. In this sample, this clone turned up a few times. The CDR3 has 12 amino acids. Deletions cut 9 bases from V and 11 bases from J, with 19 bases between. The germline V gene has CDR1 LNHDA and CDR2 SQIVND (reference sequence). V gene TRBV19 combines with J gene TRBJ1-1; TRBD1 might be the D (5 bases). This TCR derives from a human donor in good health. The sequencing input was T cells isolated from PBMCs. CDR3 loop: CASTTRQGDAFF. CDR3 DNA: TGTGCCAGCACGACAAGGCAGGGCGACGCTTTCTTT.